This entry concerns a single T cell receptor (beta chain). Only in-frame clones appear in the TCRdb table, and some are missing; sequencing was by immunoSEQ multiplex PCR. The profile shows fewer than 350,000 clones, 88% of them singletons. The sample belongs to a study of blood T cell repertoires in COVID-19. The overall study: Sample material is recorded as cDNA or gDNA derived from T cells, B-cell-depleted T cells, or PBMCs.

V was pared by 0 bases and J by 2 bases, with 5 bases of the junction left unmatched. In germline, CDR1 is PRHDT, CDR2 FYEKMQ (reference sequence). The CDR3 contains 16 residues. This chain joins TRBV13 and TRBJ2-3; the match to TRBD1 covers 7 bases. This receptor was obtained from a man aged 18 to 29 with active or convalescent COVID-19. Sequenced: peripheral blood. The CDR3 DNA follows: TGTGCCAGCAGCTTAGGACAGGGGTGGTCCACAGATACGCAGTATTTT. Translation gives CASSLGQGWSTDTQYF.